The clone carrying this T cell receptor beta chain was seen more than once but under ten times. This specimen comes from a study of blood T cells in healthy people across ages. With a J-beta primer mix and a sample-barcoded 5' primer, a second PCR ran roughly 6 to 11 cycles. MiXCR, applied by TCRdb to the 5' RACE reads, yields one record per CDR3 protein. The sample comprises about 800,000 distinct CDR3 sequences, 20% to 30% of which are singletons, and approximately 4% rests with the top ten. The CDR3 length is 13 residues. Germline CDR1 reads SGHAT; CDR2 reads FQNNGV. The V end lost 0 bases, the J end lost 6 bases, and 9 bases lay between the germline ends. These data also formed part of another study, on T cells of mothers and their children.

The specimen was blood. V and J are TRBV11-2 and TRBJ2-7; no definite D call. This receptor was identified in a boy younger than 18 in good health. This CDR3 reads CASSLDLVGEQYF. The CDR3 nucleotides are TGTGCCAGCAGCTTAGACCTCGTCGGCGAGCAGTACTTC.